These 8 T cell receptor beta chains were sequenced from one sample in a study of shared clonotypes between healthy human individuals (TCRdb year 2020). The library was made by the immunoSEQ multiplex PCR assay. Sourced from immuneACCESS, this table was stored by TCRdb with only in-frame sequences that have V and J called. A share of the clones is absent; for the studies checked, an unresolved V gene accounts for under half, and the remainder has no known explanation. Recorded for this sample are 800,000 to 950,000 clones; around 96% of them occurred a single time. The ten most abundant clones make up over 0.2% of the sample. CD8 naive samples were obtained by positive selection for CCR7 among CD45RO-negative cells, yielding a CD45RA+CCR7+ population from which TemRA cells were excluded. The sample was naive CD8+ T cells sorted from blood. The sample's cell subset or site, from its label and the paper: CD45RA+CCR7+. The origin of the receptors is a man younger than 40 in good health.

The J gene is TRBJ2-1, the V gene TRBV7-9; the D gene is possibly TRBD2 (6 bases). The CDR3 is 14 residues long. Germline CDR1 is SEHNR and CDR2 is FQNEAQ (reference sequence). V was clipped by 5 bases and J by 5 bases, with 13 bases between them. This CDR3 reads CASSRLGTDNEQFF. The CDR3 coding sequence is TGTGCCAGCAGCCGACTAGGGACCGACAATGAGCAGTTCTTC.

This sequence joins TRBV6-5 and TRBJ2-2; possibly TRBD1 for D (6 bases). This CDR3 is 13 amino acids long. The germline gives CDR1 MNHEY, CDR2 SVGAGI. V shed 6 bases and J shed 5 bases, with 10 bases lying between them. The CDR3 DNA sequence: TGTGCCAGCAGATACAGGGATACCGGGGAGCTGTTTTTT. Translating gives CASRYRDTGELFF.

This chain connects TRBV27 to TRBJ2-2, with TRBD2 as a possible D gene (5 bases). Germline V gene lookup returns CDR1 MNHEY and CDR2 SMNVEV (reference sequence). The CDR3 extends over 16 amino acids. V lost 0 bases to trimming and J lost 3 bases, with 11 bases between them. The CDR3 protein is CASSLSGGLYTGELFF. In nucleotides, the CDR3 is TGTGCCAGCAGTTTATCGGGCGGACTTTACACCGGGGAGCTGTTTTTT.

The chain couples TRBV10-2 to TRBJ2-7; D gene uncertain. Trimming stripped 3 bases from V and 2 bases from J, with 8 bases between. The CDR3 has 13 residues. Germline V gene sequence: CDR1 WSHSY, CDR2 SAAADI. CDR3 in DNA: TGCGCCAGCAGTGACCCCAGCACCTACGAGCAGTACTTC. Protein sequence: CASSDPSTYEQYF.

This clone was seen only once. The chain joins TRBV14 to TRBJ2-1; D is possibly TRBD2 (6 bases). CDR1 and CDR2 (germline): SGHDN, FVKESK. V shed 1 base and J shed 16 bases, with 11 bases lying between them. The CDR3 spans 11 residues. CDR3 residues: CASSQGLGKFF. CDR3 coding DNA: TGTGCCAGCAGCCAAGGACTAGGCAAATTCTTC.

The chain employs TRBV7-9 and TRBJ1-5; D unresolved. The CDR3 consists of 12 residues. V lost 4 bases and J lost 4, with 5 bases in between. The germline V gene has CDR1 SEHNR and CDR2 FQNEAQ (reference sequence). The CDR3 sequence: CASSSMNQPQHF. In DNA form, the CDR3 reads TGTGCCAGCAGCTCCATGAATCAGCCCCAGCATTTT.

This chain connects TRBV6-5 to TRBJ2-5, with 7 bases that match TRBD2. Germline CDR1 MNHEY, CDR2 SVGAGI. The CDR3 sequence is 15 residues long. After removal of 1 base from V and 2 bases from J, the junction contained 4 bases not matched to a gene. The DNA of the CDR3 is TGTGCCAGCAGTTACTTGGCGGGAGTGCAAGAGACCCAGTACTTC. This translates into CASSYLAGVQETQYF.

The rearrangement uses TRBV27 and TRBJ2-3; no definite D call. Germline CDR1 reads MNHEY; CDR2 reads SMNVEV (reference sequence). V shed 6 bases and J shed 0 bases, with 16 bases lying between them. This CDR3 contains 16 residues. CDR3 DNA: TGTGCCAGCAGCACACAGCAGACTCCTAGCACAGATACGCAGTATTTT. This codes for CASSTQQTPSTDTQYF.